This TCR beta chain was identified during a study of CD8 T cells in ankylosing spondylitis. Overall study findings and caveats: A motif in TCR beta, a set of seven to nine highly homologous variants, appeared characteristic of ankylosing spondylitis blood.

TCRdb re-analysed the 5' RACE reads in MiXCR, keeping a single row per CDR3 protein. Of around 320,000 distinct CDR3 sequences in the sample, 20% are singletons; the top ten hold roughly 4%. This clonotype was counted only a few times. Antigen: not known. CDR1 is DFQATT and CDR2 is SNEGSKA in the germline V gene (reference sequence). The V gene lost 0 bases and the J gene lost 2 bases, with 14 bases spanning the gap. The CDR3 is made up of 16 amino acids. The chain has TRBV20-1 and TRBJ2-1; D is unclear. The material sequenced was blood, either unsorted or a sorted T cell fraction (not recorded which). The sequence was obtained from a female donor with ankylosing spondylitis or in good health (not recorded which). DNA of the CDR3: TGCAGTGCTAGAGATTTCCAGATCCAGACCTACAATGAGCAGTTCTTC. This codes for CSARDFQIQTYNEQFF.